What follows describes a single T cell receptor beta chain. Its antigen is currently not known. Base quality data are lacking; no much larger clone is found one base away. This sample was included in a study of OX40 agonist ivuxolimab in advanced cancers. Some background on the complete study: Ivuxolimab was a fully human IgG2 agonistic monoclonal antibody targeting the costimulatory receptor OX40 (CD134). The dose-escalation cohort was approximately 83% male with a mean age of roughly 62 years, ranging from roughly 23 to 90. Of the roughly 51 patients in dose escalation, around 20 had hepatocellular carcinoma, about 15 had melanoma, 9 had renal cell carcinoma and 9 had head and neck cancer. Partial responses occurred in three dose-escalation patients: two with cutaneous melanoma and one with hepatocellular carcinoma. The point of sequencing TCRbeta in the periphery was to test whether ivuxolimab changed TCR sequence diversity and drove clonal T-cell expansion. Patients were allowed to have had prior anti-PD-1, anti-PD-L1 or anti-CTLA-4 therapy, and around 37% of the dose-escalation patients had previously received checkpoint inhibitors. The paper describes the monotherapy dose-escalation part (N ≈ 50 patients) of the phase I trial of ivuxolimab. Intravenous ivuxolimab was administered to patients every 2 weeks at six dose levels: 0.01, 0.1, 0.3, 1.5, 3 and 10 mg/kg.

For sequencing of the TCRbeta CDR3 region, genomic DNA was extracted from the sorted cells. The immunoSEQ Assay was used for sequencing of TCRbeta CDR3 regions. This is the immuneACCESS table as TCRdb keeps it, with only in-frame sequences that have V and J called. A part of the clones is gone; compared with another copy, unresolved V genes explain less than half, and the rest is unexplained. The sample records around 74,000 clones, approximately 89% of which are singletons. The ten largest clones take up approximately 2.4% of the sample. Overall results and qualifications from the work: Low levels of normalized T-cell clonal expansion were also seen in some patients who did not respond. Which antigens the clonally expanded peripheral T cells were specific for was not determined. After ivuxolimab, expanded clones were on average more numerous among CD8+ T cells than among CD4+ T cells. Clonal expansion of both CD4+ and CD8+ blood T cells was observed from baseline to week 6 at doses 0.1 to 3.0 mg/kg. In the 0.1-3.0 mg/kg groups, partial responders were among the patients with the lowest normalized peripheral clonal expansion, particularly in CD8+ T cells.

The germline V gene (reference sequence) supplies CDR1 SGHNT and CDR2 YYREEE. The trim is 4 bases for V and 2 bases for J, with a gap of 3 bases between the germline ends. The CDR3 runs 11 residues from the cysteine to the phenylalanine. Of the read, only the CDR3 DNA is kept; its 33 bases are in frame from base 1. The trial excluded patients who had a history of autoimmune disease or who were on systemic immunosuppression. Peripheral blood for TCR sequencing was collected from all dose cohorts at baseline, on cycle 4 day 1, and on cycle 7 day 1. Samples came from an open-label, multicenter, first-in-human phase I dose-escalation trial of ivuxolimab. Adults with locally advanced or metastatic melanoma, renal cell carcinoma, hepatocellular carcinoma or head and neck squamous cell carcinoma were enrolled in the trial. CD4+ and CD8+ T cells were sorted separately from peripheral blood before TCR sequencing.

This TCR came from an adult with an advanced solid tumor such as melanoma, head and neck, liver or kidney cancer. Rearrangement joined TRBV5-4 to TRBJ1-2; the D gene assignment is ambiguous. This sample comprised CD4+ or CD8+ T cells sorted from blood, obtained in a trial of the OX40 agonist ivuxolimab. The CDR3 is CASSGNYGYTF. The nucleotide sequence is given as TGTGCCAGCAGCGGGAACTATGGCTACACCTTC. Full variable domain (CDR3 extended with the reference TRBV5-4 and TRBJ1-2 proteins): ETGVTQSPTHLIKTRGQQVTLRCSSQSGHNTVSWYQQALGQGPQFIFQYYREEENGRGNFPPRFSGLQFPNYSSELNVNALELDDSALYLCASSGNYGYTFGSGTRLTVV.